One T cell receptor (beta chain) is described in this entry. The antigen is not known. Trimming at V came to 3 bases and at J to 10 bases, leaving 2 bases not matched to a gene. Germline CDR1 SGHNT, CDR2 YENEEA. This CDR3 has 12 residues. This entry is derived from a study of cytomegalovirus exposure and HLA in healthy donors. Study results and limitations: Looking again later, the authors saw that most CMV-associated TCR beta chains seemed HLA-restricted. There were some public TCRs occurring in many donors, but most TCR sequences were rare.

60 Vbeta and 13 Jbeta primers were used in PCR. Sequencing used immunoSEQ multiplex PCR; TCRdb keeps in-frame clones, though not all of them. The sample spans tens of thousands of clones; the ten largest clones claim 3.5% to 4%. The rearrangement links TRBV11-3 to TRBJ2-1; 8 positions agree with TRBD2. The sequence came from a female donor in good health and CMV-seropositive. The sample was PBMCs. CDR3 in amino acids: CASSFAGGEQFF. For the CDR3, the DNA is TGTGCCAGCAGCTTTGCGGGAGGCGAGCAGTTCTTC.